The 15 T cell receptor beta chains listed next were all sequenced from one sample in a study of T cells after posttransplantation cyclophosphamide. Using immunoSEQ multiplex PCR, the repertoire was profiled, and TCRdb retains in-frame clones only, with some absent. The table has about 52,000 clones, approximately 94% seen once. The sequenced material came from PBMCs. Every receptor here comes from a woman aged 25 to 39 in good health and a related stem cell transplant donor.

The chain joins TRBV19 to TRBJ1-3; no definite D call. Trimming removed 3 bases from V and 0 bases from J, with 12 bases in between. There are 16 residues in the CDR3. Germline assignment: CDR1 LNHDA and CDR2 SQIVND (reference sequence). The CDR3 sequence: CASSMGRPGSGNTIYF. Written as DNA, the CDR3 is TGTGCCAGTAGTATGGGGAGGCCGGGCTCTGGAAACACCATATATTTT.

V and J are TRBV7-2 and TRBJ2-1; 15 bases align to TRBD2. There are 19 residues in the CDR3. V was pared by 4 bases and J by 2 bases, with 9 bases of the junction left unmatched. Germline V gene lookup returns CDR1 SGHTA and CDR2 FQGNSA. The CDR3 sequence: CASSWTSGGARRPYNEQFF. The CDR3 bases are TGTGCCAGCAGCTGGACTAGCGGGGGGGCCAGAAGGCCCTACAATGAGCAGTTCTTC.

The chain couples TRBV10-2 to TRBJ1-2; D remains unclear. This CDR3 comprises 13 residues. In germline, CDR1 is WSHSY, CDR2 SAAADI. The V end was cut by 2 bases, the J end by 1 base, with 5 bases between. Here the CDR3 reads CASSEARNYGYTF. The CDR3 DNA reads TGCGCCAGCAGTGAGGCGCGTAACTATGGCTACACCTTC.

V is TRBV7-9 and J is TRBJ2-1, with TRBD2 identical over 7 bases. CDR3 size: 13 residues. V gave up 1 base and J gave up 14 bases; unmatched junction bases: 8. Germline V gives CDR1 SEHNR, CDR2 FQNEAQ (reference sequence). The CDR3 here is CASSLVWAGEEFF. The CDR3 DNA reads as TGTGCCAGCAGCTTAGTATGGGCGGGAGAGGAGTTCTTC.

This clone showed up just once. The gene calls are TRBV10-3 and TRBJ2-7; D is possibly TRBD1 (5 bases). CDR1 ENHRY and CDR2 SYGVKD come from the germline V gene. The CDR3 is made up of 11 amino acids. With 8 bases removed from V and 6 bases from J, the gap between germline ends came to 11 bases. The CDR3: CAIGREGEQYF. CDR3 nucleotide sequence: TGTGCCATCGGCAGGGAAGGCGAGCAGTACTTC.

The chain uses TRBV11-2 and TRBJ2-1, with 10 bases that match TRBD2. Germline assignment: CDR1 SGHAT and CDR2 FQNNGV. Germline trimming cut 7 bases from V and 9 bases from J; bases unmatched to any gene: 18. The CDR3 has 17 residues. The CDR3 DNA follows: TGTGCCAGCACCACCCTAGATCTAGCGGGGGCTTGGAGTGAGCAGTTCTTC. Translated: CASTTLDLAGAWSEQFF.

The CDR3 DNA reads TGCGCCAGCAGCCCCCTAGGGGATAGGTCCTACAATGAGCAGTTCTTC. Its protein is CASSPLGDRSYNEQFF. This rearrangement joins TRBV5-1 to TRBJ2-1, with a possible D match to TRBD1 (5 bases). The CDR3 has 16 residues. Trimming took 4 bases from V and 1 from J, leaving 15 bases between them. CDR1 is SGHRS, CDR2 YFSETQ, per germline.

The V call is TRBV2, the J call TRBJ2-3; 8 bases line up with TRBD2. Unmatched junction bases numbered 5, after V lost 0 bases and J lost 0 bases. In germline, CDR1 is SNHLY, CDR2 FYNNEI. The CDR3 runs 17 residues. CDR3 loop: CASSEAPTSGSTDTQYF. For the CDR3, the DNA is TGTGCCAGCAGTGAAGCCCCAACTAGCGGAAGCACAGATACGCAGTATTTT.

The V gene is TRBV7-2, the J gene TRBJ2-7; D gene ambiguous. Germline V CDR1 and CDR2: SGHTA, FQGNSA. V was cut by 3 bases and J by 9 bases, with 9 bases left in between. This CDR3 region has 11 residues. The CDR3 loop is CASSFLTRQYF. The CDR3 DNA is TGTGCCAGCAGCTTTCTCACGAGGCAGTACTTC.

V is TRBV11-2 and J is TRBJ1-6, with 8 bases fitting TRBD1. CDR1 and CDR2 (germline): SGHAT, FQNNGV. The V and J ends lost 6 bases and 9 bases, in that order; junction bases with no gene match: 13. This CDR3 is 16 amino acids long. Written as DNA, the CDR3 is TGTGCCAGCAGACAGATTAGACAGGGGCTTTTTTCACCCCTCCACTTT. Translating it yields CASRQIRQGLFSPLHF. Together with reference TRBV11-2 and TRBJ1-6, the CDR3 gives the full variable domain: EAGVAQSPRYKIIEKRQSVAFWCNPISGHATLYWYQQILGQGPKLLIQFQNNGVVDDSQLPKDRFSAERLKGVDSTLKIQPAKLEDSAVYLCASRQIRQGLFSPLHFGNGTRLTVT.

This chain joins TRBV4-2 and TRBJ2-7, with D perhaps matching TRBD1 (5 bases). The CDR3 runs 17 residues. Trimming removed 0 bases from V and 2 bases from J, with 17 bases in between. In germline, CDR1 is LGHNA, CDR2 YNFKEQ. The CDR3 bases are TGTGCCAGCAGCCAAGATTATACGAGGCCAGGGCCCTACGAGCAGTACTTC. This codes for CASSQDYTRPGPYEQYF.

This clone has just one count. The chain employs TRBV19 and TRBJ2-7; 8 bases fit TRBD2. CDR1 and CDR2 (germline): LNHDA, SQIVND (reference sequence). There are 16 residues in the CDR3. V dropped 6 bases and J dropped 0; count of bases not matched to a gene: 10. The CDR3: CASSSRRGGLSYEQYF. The CDR3 DNA is TGTGCCAGTAGCTCTCGACGGGGGGGCCTCTCCTACGAGCAGTACTTC.

The gene calls are TRBV19 and TRBJ1-4, with 11 bases identical to TRBD1. J lost 1 base, V lost 0 bases, and 13 bases had no gene match. The germline V gene encodes CDR1 LNHDA and CDR2 SQIVND (reference sequence). This CDR3 has 21 amino acids. This chain's CDR3 is CASSIDQTGQGGLGTNEKLFF. CDR3 nucleotide sequence: TGTGCCAGTAGTATAGACCAAACGGGACAGGGGGGGTTAGGAACTAATGAAAAACTGTTTTTT.

J is TRBJ2-5 and V is TRBV5-1, with 8 nucleotides matching TRBD2. The CDR3 totals 15 residues. Germline values: CDR1 SGHRS, CDR2 YFSETQ. V dropped 5 bases and J dropped 5; count of bases not matched to a gene: 11. CDR3 in amino acids: CASSTGAGARETQYF. The CDR3 DNA reads TGCGCCAGCAGTACCGGAGCGGGGGCGAGGGAGACCCAGTACTTC.

V is TRBV30 and J is TRBJ1-1; TRBD1 matches at 7 bases. V shed 5 bases, J shed 4 bases, and the junction held 7 bases outside the gene matches. The CDR3 length is 13 residues. CDR1 and CDR2 (germline): GTSNPN, SVGIG (reference sequence). CDR3 coding DNA: TGTGCCTGGGTGACAGGGTTTGCCACTGAAGCTTTCTTT. It is translated as CAWVTGFATEAFF.